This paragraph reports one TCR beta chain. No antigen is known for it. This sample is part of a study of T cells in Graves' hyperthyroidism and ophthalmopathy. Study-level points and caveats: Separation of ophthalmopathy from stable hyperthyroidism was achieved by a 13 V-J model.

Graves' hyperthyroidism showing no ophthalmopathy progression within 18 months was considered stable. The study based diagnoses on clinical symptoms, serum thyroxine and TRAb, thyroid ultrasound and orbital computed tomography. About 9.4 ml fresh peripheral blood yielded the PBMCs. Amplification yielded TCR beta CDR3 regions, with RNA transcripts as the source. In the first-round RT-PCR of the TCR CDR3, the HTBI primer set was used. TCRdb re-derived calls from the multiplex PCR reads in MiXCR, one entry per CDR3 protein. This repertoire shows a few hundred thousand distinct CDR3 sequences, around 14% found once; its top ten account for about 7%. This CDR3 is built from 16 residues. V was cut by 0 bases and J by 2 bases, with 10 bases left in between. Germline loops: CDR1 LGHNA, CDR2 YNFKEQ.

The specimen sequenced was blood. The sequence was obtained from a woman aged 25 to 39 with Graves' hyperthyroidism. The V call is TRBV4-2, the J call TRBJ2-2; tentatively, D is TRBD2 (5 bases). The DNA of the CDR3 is TGTGCCAGCAGCCAAGAGGGGAGCCCTAACACCGGGGAGCTGTTTTTT. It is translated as CASSQEGSPNTGELFF.